At least ten counts were recorded for the clone carrying this T cell receptor (beta chain). Its specificity is not known. The data were obtained in a study of T-cell reconstitution after alpha-beta-depleted transplantation in children. Broader study findings: At day 60, the high TCRbeta diversity found in some patients originated from recipient T cells and thymic progenitors that had survived. In patients about two months after transplant, alpha-beta T cells reportedly arose from several hundred expanded graft clones. One year post-transplant, T-cell counts and diversity were largely derived from T cells produced anew.

Library preparation (for TCRbeta) was performed with unique molecular identifiers. TCRdb ran MiXCR on the PCR reads and lists one entry per CDR3 protein. This sample carries about 300,000 distinct CDR3 sequences, 7.5% to 9% of them seen once, and the ten largest clones take 9.1%. The sample was peripheral blood, taken 360 days after TCRalphabeta/CD19-depleted stem cell transplant. This sequence originates from a female patient aged 2 to 10 who had a stem cell transplant for Fanconi anemia, so the T cells may come from the graft donor.

CDR3 region: CASSSGQVGYNEQFF. Here the CDR3 DNA reads TGCGCCAGCAGCTCTGGACAAGTCGGTTACAATGAGCAGTTCTTC. The rearrangement uses TRBV5-1 and TRBJ2-1, with a possible D match to TRBD1 (5 bases). There are 15 residues in the CDR3. V shed 3 bases and J shed 4 bases, with 14 bases lying between them. The germline gives CDR1 SGHRS, CDR2 YFSETQ.